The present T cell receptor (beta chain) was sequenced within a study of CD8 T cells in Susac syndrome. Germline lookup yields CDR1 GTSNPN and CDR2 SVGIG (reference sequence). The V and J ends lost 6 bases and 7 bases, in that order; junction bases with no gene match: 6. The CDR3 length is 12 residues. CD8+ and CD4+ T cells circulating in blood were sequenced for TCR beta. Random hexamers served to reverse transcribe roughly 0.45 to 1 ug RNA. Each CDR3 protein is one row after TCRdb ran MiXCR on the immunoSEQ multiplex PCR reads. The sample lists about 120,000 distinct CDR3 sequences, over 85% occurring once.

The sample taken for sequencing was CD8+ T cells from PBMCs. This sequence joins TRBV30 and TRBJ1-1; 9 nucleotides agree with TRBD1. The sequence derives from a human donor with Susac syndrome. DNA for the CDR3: TGTGCCTGCCAGACAGGGGGGATTGAAGCTTTCTTT. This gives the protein CACQTGGIEAFF. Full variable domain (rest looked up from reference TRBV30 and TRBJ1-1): SQTIHQWPATLVQPVGSPLSLECTVEGTSNPNLYWYRQAAGRGLQLLFYSVGIGQISSEVPQNLSASRPQDRQFILSSKKLLLSDSGFYLCACQTGGIEAFFGQGTRLTVV.